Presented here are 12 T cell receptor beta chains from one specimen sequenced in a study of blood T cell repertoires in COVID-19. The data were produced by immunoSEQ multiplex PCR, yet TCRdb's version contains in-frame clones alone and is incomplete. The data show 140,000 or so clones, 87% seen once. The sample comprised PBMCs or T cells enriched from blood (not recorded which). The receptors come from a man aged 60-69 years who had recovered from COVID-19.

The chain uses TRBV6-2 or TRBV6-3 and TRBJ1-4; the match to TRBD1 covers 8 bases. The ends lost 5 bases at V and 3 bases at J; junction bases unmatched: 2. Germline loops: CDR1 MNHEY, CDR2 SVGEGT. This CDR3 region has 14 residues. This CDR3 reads CASSPTGANEKLFF. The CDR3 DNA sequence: TGTGCCAGCAGTCCGACAGGGGCTAATGAAAAACTGTTTTTT.

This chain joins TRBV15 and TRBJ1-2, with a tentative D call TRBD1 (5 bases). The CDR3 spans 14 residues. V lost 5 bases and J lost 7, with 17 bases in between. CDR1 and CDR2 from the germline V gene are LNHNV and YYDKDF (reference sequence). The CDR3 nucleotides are TGTGCCACCAGCCCGCCTGGCAGGGTTCGTGGCTACACCTTC. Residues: CATSPPGRVRGYTF.

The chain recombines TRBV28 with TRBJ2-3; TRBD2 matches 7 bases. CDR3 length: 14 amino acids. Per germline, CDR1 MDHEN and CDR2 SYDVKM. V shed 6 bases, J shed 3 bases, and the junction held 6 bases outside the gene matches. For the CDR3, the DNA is TGTGCCAGCAGCCGCGGGAGTAAGACAGATACGCAGTATTTT. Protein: CASSRGSKTDTQYF.

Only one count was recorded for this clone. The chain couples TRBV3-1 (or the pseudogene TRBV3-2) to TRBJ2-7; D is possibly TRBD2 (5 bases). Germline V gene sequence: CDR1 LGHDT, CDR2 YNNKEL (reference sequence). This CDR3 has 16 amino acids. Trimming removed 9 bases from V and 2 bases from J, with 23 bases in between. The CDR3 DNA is TGTGCCAGTGCGAGGTCGGCGCTAGCTGAACCCTACGAGCAGTACTTC. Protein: CASARSALAEPYEQYF.

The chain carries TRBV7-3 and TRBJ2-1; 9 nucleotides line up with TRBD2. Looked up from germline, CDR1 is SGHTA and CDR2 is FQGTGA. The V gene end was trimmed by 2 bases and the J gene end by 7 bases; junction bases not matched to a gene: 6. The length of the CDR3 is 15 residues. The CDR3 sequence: CASSLLAGDFNEQFF. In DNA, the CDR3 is TGTGCCAGCAGCTTATTAGCGGGAGATTTTAATGAGCAGTTCTTC.

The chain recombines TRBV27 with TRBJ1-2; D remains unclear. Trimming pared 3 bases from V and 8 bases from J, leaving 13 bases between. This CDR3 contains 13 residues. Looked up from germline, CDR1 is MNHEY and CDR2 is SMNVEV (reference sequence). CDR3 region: CASSFGGRRGYTF. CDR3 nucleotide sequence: TGTGCCAGCAGTTTCGGCGGGAGACGAGGCTACACCTTC.

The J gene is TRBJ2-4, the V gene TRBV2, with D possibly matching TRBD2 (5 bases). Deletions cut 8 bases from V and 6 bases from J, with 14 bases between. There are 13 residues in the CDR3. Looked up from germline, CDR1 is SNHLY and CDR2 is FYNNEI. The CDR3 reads CASEGPFGNIQYF. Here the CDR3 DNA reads TGTGCCAGCGAGGGCCCCTTCGGAAACATTCAGTACTTC.

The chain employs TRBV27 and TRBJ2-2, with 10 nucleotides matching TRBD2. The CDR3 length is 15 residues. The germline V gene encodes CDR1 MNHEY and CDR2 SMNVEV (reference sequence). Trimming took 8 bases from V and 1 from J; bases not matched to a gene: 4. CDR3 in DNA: TGTGCCAGCCGGGGACTAGCGCTGAACACCGGGGAGCTGTTTTTT. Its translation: CASRGLALNTGELFF.

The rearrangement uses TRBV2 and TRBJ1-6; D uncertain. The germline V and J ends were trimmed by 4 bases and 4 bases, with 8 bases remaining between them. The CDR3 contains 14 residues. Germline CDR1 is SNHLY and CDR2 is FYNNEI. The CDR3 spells CASSVSEYNSPLHF. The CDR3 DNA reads TGTGCCAGCAGTGTATCAGAATATAATTCACCCCTCCACTTT. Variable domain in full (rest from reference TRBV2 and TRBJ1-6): EPEVTQTPSHQVTQMGQEVILRCVPISNHLYFYWYRQILGQKVEFLVSFYNNEISEKSEIFDDQFSVERPDGSNFTLKIRSTKLEDSAMYFCASSVSEYNSPLHFGNGTRLTVT.

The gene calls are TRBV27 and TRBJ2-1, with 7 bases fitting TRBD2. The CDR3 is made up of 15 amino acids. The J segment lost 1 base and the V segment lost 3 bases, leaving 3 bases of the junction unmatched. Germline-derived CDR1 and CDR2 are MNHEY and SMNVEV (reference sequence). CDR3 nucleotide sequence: TGTGCCAGCAGTTTCAGCGGGGTGTCCTACAATGAGCAGTTCTTC. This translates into CASSFSGVSYNEQFF.

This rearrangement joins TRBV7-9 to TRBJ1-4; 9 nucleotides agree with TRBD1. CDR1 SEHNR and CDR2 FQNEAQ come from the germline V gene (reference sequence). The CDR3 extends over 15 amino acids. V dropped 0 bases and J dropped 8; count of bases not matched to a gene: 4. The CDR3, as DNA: TGTGCCAGCAGCTTAGCGGGGACAGGGAGAGAAAAACTGTTTTTT. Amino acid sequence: CASSLAGTGREKLFF.

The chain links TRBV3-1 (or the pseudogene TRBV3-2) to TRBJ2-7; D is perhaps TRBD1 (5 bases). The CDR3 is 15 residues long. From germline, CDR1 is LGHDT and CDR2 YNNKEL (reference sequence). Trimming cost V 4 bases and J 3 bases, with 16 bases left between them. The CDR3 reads CASSPLKGKGYEQYF. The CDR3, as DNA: TGTGCCAGCAGCCCCCTGAAGGGGAAGGGCTACGAGCAGTACTTC.